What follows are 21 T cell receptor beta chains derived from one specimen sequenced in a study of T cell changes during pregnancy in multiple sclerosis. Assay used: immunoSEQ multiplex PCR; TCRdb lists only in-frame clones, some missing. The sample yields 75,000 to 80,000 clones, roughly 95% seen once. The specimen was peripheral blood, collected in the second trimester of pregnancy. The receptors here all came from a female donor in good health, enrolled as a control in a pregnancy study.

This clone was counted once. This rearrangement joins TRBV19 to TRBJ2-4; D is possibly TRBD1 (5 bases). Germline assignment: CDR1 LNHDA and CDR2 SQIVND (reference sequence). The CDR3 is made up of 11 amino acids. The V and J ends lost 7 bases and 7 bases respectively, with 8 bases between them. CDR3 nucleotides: TGTGCCAGTAAGCAGGGTAACATTCAGTACTTC. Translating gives CASKQGNIQYF.

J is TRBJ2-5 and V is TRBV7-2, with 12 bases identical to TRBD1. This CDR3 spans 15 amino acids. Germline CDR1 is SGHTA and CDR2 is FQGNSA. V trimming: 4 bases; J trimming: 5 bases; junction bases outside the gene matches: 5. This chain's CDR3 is CASSSGTGGAETQYF. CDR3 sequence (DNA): TGTGCCAGCAGCTCCGGGACAGGGGGCGCGGAGACCCAGTACTTC.

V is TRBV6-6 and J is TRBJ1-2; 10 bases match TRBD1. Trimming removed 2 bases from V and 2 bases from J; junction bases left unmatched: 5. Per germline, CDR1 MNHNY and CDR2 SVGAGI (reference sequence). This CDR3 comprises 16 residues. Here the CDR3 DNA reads TGTGCCAGCAGTTACCCCGGACAGGGGGGCAACTATGGCTACACCTTC. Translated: CASSYPGQGGNYGYTF.

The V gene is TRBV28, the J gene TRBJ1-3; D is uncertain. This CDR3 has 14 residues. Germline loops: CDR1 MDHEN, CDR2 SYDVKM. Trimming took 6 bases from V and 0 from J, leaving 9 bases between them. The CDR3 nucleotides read TGTGCCAGCAGCTCGGGTATCTCTGGAAACACCATATATTTT. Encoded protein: CASSSGISGNTIYF.

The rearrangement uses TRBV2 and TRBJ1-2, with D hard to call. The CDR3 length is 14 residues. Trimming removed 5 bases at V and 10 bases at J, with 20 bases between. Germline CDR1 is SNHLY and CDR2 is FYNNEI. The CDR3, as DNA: TGTGCCAGCAGTCGATCGGGTAGTGTCGATGCCTACACCTTC. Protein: CASSRSGSVDAYTF.

CDR3 nucleotide sequence: TGTGCCAGCAGCTTAGGCGGGAACACTGAAGCTTTCTTT. This codes for CASSLGGNTEAFF. The rearrangement links TRBV11-3 to TRBJ1-1, with D unresolved. The germline gives CDR1 SGHNT, CDR2 YENEEA. The CDR3 runs 13 residues. The ends were cut back, 1 base at V and 1 base at J, with 4 bases in the middle.

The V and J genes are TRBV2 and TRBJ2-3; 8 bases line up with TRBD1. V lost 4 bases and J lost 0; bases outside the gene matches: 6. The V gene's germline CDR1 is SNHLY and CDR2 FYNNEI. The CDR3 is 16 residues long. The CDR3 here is CASSATGDPSTDTQYF. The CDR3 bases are TGTGCCAGCAGTGCGACAGGGGACCCCAGCACAGATACGCAGTATTTT.

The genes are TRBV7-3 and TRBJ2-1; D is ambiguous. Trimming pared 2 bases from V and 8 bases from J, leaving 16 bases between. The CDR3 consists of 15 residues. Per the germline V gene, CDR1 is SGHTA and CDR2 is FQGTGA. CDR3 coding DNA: TGTGCCAGCAGCTTATCCCTAGGTCCCTCGTATGAGCAGTTCTTC. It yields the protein CASSLSLGPSYEQFF.

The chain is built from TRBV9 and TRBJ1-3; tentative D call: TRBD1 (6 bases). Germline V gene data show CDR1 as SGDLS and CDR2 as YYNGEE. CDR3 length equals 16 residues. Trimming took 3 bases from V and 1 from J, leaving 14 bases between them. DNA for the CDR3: TGTGCCAGCAGCGCGGACCCCCAGGGGTCTGGAAACACCATATATTTT. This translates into CASSADPQGSGNTIYF.

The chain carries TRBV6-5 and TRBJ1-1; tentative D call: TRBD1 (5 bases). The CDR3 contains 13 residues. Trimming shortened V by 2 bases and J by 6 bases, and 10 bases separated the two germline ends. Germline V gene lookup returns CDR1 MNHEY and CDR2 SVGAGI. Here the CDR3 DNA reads TGTGCCAGCAGTTACCTCGGGGGAGCTGAAGCTTTCTTT. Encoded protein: CASSYLGGAEAFF.

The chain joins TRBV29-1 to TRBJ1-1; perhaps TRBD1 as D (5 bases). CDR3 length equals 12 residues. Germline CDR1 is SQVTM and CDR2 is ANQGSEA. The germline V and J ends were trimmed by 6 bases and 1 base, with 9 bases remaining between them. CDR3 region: CSVTGGNTEAFF. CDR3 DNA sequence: TGCAGCGTGACGGGGGGGAACACTGAAGCTTTCTTT.

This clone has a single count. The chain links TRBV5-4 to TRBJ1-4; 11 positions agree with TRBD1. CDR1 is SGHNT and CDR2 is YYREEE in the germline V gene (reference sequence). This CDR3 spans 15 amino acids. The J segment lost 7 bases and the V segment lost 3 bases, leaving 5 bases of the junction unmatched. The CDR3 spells CASSWGTGGGEKLFF. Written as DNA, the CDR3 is TGTGCCAGCAGCTGGGGGACAGGGGGAGGTGAAAAACTGTTTTTT.

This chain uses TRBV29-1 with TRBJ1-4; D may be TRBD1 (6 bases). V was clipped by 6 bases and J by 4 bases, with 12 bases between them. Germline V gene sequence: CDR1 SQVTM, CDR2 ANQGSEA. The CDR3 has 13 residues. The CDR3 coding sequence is TGCAGCGTAGGGGGAACAATTAATGAAAAACTGTTTTTT. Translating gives CSVGGTINEKLFF.

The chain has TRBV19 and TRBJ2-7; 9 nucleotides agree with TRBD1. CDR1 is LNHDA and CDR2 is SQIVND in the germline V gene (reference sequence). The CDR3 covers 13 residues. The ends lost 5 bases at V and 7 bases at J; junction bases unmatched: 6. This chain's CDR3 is CASSGQGLREQYF. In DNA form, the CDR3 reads TGTGCCAGTAGTGGACAGGGGCTGCGGGAGCAGTACTTC.

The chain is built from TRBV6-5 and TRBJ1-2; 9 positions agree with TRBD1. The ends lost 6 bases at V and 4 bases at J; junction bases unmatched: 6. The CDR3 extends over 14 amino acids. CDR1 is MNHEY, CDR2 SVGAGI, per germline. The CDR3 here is CASSPDRGIYGYTF. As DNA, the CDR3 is TGTGCCAGCAGCCCCGACAGGGGGATCTATGGCTACACCTTC.

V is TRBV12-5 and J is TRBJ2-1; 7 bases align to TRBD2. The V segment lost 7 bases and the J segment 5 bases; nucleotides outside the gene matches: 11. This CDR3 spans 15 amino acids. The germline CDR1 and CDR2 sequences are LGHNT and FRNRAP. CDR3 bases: TGTGCTAGTGCCAATCCGGCTAGCGGAGACAATGAGCAGTTCTTC. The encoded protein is CASANPASGDNEQFF.

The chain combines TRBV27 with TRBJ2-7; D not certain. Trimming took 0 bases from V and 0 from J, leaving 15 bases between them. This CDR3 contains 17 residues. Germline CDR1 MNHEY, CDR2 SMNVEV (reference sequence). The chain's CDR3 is CASSLSGVGSYSYEQYF. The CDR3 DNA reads TGTGCCAGCAGTTTATCGGGCGTGGGCAGTTACTCCTACGAGCAGTACTTC.

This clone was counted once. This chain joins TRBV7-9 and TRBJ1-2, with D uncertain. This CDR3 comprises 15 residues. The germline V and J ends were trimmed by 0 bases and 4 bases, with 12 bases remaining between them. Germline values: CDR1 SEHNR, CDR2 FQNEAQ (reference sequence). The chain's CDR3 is CASSLANRETYGYTF. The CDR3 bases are TGTGCCAGCAGCTTAGCGAACCGGGAAACCTATGGCTACACCTTC.

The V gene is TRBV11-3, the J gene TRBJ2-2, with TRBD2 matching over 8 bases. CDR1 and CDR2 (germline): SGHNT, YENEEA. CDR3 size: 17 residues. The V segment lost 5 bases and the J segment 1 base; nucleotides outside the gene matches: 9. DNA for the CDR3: TGTGCCAGCAGCCCTCGGGGGGGCAGACTGAACACCGGGGAGCTGTTTTTT. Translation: CASSPRGGRLNTGELFF.

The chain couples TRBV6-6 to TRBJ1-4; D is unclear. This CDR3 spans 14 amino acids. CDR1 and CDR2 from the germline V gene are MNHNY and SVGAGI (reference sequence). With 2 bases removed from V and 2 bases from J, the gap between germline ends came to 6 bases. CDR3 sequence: CASSYEGTNEKLFF. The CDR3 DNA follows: TGTGCCAGCAGTTACGAGGGTACTAATGAAAAACTGTTTTTT.

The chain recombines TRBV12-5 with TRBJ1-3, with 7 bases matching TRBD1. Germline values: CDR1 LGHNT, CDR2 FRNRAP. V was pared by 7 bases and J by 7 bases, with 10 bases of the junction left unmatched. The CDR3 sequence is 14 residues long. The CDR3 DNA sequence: TGTGCTAGTGCCCAGACAGGGATCCCGAACACCATATATTTT. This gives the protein CASAQTGIPNTIYF.